The clone carrying this TCR beta chain was observed at least ten times. The antigen is undetermined. These data originate in a study of response to subunit inactivated influenza vaccine. Study outcomes and limitations: Each seasonal influenza vaccination, the authors suggested, recruits few new T cells.

Via MiXCR, TCRdb re-called the RT-PCR reads, giving one row per CDR3 protein. This sample has 290,000 or so distinct CDR3 sequences, with roughly 22% found just once. This CDR3 comprises 13 residues. The trim removed 5 bases at V and 4 bases at J, leaving 4 bases unmatched. The chain has TRBV12-3 or TRBV12-4 and TRBJ1-2; 7 nucleotides align to TRBD1. This TCR was recovered from a man aged 50-75 years who received an inactivated influenza vaccine. Sequenced here: PBMCs from blood, sampled approximately 22 months after vaccination. CDR3 coding DNA: TGTGCCAGCAGTACCGACAGGGCCTATGGCTACACCTTC. Its translation: CASSTDRAYGYTF.